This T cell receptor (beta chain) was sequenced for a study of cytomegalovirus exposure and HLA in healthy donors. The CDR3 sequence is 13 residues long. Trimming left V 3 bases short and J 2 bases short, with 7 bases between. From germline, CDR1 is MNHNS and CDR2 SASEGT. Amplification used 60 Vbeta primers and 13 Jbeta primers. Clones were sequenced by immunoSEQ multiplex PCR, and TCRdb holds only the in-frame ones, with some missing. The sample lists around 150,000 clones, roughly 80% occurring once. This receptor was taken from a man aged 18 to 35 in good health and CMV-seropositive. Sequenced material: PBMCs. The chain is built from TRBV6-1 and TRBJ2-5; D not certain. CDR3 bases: TGTGCCAGCAGTGACAGTCTTCAAGAGACCCAGTACTTC. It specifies CASSDSLQETQYF.